Listed below are T cell receptor beta chains from one sample, sequenced in a study of T-cell reconstitution after alpha-beta-depleted transplantation in children. TCRdb re-called the PCR reads through MiXCR, storing one row per CDR3 protein. Here the sample spans about 440,000 distinct CDR3 sequences, approximately 41% being singletons. This specimen consisted of PBMCs, obtained before TCRalphabeta/CD19-depleted stem cell transplant. The receptors originated from a girl aged 2-10 years with aplastic anemia, due to receive a stem cell transplant. CDR3s include the opening cysteine and the closing phenylalanine or tryptophan. A D gene is named only where the DNA matches it firmly. Some rows mark clone size as missing; the rest say once, few, many or name a class of expanded clone.

v_call	clone_size	d_call	j_call	cdr3_nt	cdr3_aa
TRBV11-2	-	-	TRBJ2-1	TGTGCCAGCAGCTTAGACAACTCTCGTTACAATGAGCAGTTCTTC	CASSLDNSRYNEQFF
TRBV4-2	-	TRBD2	TRBJ2-5	TGTGCCAGCAGCCCAGAACGGAGCGGGGGGTACCAAGAGACCCAGTACTTC	CASSPERSGGYQETQYF
TRBV5-1	-	-	TRBJ1-1	TGCGCCAGCAGCTTGAACGGAAGGCCGGGGGACACTGAAGCTTTCTTT	CASSLNGRPGDTEAFF
TRBV5-4	-	-	TRBJ2-5	TGTGCCAGCAGCTCTATGCCGGGACACATGCAAGAGACCCAGTACTTC	CASSSMPGHMQETQYF
TRBV5-5	few	TRBD1	TRBJ2-2	TGTGCCAGCAGTCCACAGGGGGCCACAAACACCGGGGAGCTGTTTTTT	CASSPQGATNTGELFF
TRBV5-6	few	-	TRBJ2-3	TGTGCCAGCAGCTACACAGGGATAAGGGCAGATACGCAGTATTTT	CASSYTGIRADTQYF
TRBV12-3/TRBV12-4	many	-	TRBJ1-2	TGTGCCAGCAGTTTAGAGACAGCCTATGGCTACACCTTC	CASSLETAYGYTF
TRBV28	once	-	TRBJ2-3	TGTGCCAGCAGTCCGACCTGGGCAGATACGCAGTATTTT	CASSPTWADTQYF
TRBV20-1	once	-	TRBJ1-4	TGCAGTGCTAGAGATAGATGGGAAAAACTGTTTTTT	CSARDRWEKLFF
TRBV11-2	few	TRBD2	TRBJ2-2	TGTGCCAGCACCCTAGGGTGGCTAGCGGTTGGGAACACCGGGGAGCTGTTTTTT	CASTLGWLAVGNTGELFF
TRBV5-5	-	TRBD2	TRBJ2-1	TGTGCCAGCAGCTACACTACAGCGGGGGGGACATACAATGAGCAGTTCTTC	CASSYTTAGGTYNEQFF
TRBV20-1	many	-	TRBJ1-2	TGCAGTGCTACTTCCCACGATGGCTACACCTTC	CSATSHDGYTF